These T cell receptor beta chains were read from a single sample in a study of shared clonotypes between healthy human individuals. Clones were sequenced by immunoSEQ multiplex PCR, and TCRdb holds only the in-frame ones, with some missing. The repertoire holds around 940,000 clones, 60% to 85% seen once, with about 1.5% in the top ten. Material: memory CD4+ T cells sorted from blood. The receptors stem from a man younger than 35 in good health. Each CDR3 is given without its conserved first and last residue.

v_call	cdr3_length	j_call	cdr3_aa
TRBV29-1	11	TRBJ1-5	SGGTGRNQPQH
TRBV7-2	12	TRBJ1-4	ASSLGPSEGKLF
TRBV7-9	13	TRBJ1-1	ASSSRVVSHTEAF
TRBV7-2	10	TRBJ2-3	ASSFGWDTQY
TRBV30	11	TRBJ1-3	AWASISGNTIY
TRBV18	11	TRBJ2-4	ASSPPGINIQY
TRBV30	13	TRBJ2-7	AWSSPGQASYEQY
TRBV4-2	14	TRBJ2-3	ASSQVLAREADTQY
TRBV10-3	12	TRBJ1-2	AISEIQGNYGYT
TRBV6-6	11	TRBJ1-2	ASSYSGPPGYT
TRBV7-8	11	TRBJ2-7	ASSLAQRYEQY
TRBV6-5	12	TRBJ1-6	ATKGTGDNSPLH
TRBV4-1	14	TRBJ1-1	ASSQEGLGQVFKAF
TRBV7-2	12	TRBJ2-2	ASIGLAGTGELF
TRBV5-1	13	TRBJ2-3	ASRRGTGGPDTQY
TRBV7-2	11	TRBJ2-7	ASSLGRGYEQY
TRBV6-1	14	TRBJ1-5	ASSAGGELGNQPQH
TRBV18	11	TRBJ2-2	ASSPDKTGELF
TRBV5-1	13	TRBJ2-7	ASSLGAGLPYEQY
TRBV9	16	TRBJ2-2	ASSAGVGGTANTGELF
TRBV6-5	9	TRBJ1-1	ASSEQGKAF
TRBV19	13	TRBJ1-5	ASSEGGGGNQPQH
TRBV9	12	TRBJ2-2	ASSVAPNTGELF
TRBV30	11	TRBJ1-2	AWNRLANYGYT
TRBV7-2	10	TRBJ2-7	ASSLVGYEQY